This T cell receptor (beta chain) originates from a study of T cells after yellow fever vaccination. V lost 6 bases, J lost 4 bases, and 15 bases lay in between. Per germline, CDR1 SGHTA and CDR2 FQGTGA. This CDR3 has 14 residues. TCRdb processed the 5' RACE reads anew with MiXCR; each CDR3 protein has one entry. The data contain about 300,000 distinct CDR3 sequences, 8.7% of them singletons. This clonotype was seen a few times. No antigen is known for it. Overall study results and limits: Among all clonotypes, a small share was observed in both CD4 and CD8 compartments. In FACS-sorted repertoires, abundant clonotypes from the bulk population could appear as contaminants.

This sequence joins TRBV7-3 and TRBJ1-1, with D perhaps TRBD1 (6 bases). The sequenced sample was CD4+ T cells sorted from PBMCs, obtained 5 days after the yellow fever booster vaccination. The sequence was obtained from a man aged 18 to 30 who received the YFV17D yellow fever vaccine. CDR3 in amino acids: CASSSNGGFTEAFF. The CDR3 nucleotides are TGTGCCAGCAGTTCCAATGGGGGCTTCACTGAAGCTTTCTTT.